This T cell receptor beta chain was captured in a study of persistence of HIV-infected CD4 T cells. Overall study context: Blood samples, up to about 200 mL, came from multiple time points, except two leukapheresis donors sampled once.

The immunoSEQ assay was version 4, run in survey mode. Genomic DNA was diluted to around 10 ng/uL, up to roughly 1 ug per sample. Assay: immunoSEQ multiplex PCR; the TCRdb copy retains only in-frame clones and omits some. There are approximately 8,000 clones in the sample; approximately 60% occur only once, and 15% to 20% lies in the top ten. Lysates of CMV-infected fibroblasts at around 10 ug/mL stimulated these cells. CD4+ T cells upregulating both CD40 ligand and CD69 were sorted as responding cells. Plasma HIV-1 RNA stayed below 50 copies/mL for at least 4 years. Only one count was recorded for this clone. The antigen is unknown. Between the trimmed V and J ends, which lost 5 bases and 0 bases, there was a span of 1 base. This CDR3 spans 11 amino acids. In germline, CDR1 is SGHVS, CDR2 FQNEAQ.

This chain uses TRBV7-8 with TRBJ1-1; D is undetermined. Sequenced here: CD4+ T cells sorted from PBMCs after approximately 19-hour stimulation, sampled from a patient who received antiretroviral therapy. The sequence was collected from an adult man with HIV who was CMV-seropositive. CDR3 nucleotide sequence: TGTGCCAGCAGCCTGAACACTGAAGCTTTCTTT. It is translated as CASSLNTEAFF.